The clone carrying this TCR beta chain came up a few times. Its antigen is currently unknown. This record belongs to a study of vaccination and CD4 T cells after COVID-19. About the study: Investigators stimulated cells with overlapping spike peptides drawn from SARS-CoV-2, HCoV-NL63, HCoV-OC43 and HCoV-229E.

Whole-study results and caveats: Clonotypes reactive to SARS-CoV-2 had a median that went up from approximately 21 to 40, but not significantly. Convalescent patients' clones that were vaccine-specific were spike mono-reactive in 304 of 307 cases.

With 2 bases removed from V and 5 bases from J, the gap between germline ends came to 21 bases. Per the germline V gene, CDR1 is MNHEY and CDR2 is SMNVEV (reference sequence). The CDR3 consists of 17 residues. The treatment here: roughly ten-day PBMC culture with coronavirus spike peptide pools or control peptides (ViraFEST assay). At the Johns Hopkins FTIC core, DNA taken from cultured CD4+ T cells was sequenced by way of the Oncomine TCR Beta short-read assay. After culture, CD4+ T cells served as the source for genomic DNA extraction. TCRdb passed the PCR reads through MiXCR, listing each CDR3 protein once. The table records around 4,500 distinct CDR3 sequences, 45% of them present only once.

V gene TRBV27 combines with J gene TRBJ1-1, with D perhaps matching TRBD1 (6 bases). Specimen: CD4+ T cells from blood, cultured in vitro. This sequence was found in a human donor who had recovered from COVID-19. The CDR3, as DNA: TGTGCCAGCAGTTTACGGCCAATGAGGGGGTTTTTTACTGAAGCTTTCTTT. Translation: CASSLRPMRGFFTEAFF.